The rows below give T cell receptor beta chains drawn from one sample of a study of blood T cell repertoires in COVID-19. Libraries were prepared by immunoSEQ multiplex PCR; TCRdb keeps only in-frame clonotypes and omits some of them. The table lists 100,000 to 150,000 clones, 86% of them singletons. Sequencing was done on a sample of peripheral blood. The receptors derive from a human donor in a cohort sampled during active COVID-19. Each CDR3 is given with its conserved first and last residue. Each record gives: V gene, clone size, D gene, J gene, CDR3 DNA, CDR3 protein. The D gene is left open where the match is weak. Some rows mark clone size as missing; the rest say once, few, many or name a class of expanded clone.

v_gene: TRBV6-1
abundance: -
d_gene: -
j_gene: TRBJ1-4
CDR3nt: TGTGCCAGCAGTGACCAACAGGGCGCAACTAATGAAAAACTGTTTTTT
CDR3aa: CASSDQQGATNEKLFF

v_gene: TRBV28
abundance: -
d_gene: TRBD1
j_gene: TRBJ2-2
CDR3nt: TGTGCCAGCAGTTTACCGGGACAGGCGAGGACCGGGGAGCTGTTTTTT
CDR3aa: CASSLPGQARTGELFF

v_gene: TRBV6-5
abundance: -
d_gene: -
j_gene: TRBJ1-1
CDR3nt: TGTGCCAGCAGTTACGTTCTAAGCACTGAAGCTTTCTTT
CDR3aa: CASSYVLSTEAFF

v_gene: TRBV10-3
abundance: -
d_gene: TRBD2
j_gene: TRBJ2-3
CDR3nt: TGTGCCATCAGTGACCACGGACTAGCGGGAGGATGGGTTACGCAGTATTTT
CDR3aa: CAISDHGLAGGWVTQYF

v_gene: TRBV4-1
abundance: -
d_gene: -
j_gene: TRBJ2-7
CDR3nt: TGCGCCAGCAGCCAACCCTATTACGAGCAGTACTTC
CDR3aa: CASSQPYYEQYF

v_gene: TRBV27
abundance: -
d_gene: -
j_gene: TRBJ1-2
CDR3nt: TGTGCCAGCAGTGACAGTTACTCCTATGGCTACACCTTC
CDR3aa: CASSDSYSYGYTF

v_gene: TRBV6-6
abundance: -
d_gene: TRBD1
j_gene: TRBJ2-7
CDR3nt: TGTGCCAGCAGCCCCCCCAGACAGGGCACCTACGAGCAGTACTTC
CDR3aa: CASSPPRQGTYEQYF

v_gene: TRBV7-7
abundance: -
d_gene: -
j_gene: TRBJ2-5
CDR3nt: TGTGCCAGCAGCTCGACCCGACTCGCCCCAGAGACCCAGTACTTC
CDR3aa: CASSSTRLAPETQYF

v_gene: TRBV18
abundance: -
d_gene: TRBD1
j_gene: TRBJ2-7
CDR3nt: TGTGCCAGCTCACCATTCGGGACAGGCCCCTACGAGCAGTACTTC
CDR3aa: CASSPFGTGPYEQYF

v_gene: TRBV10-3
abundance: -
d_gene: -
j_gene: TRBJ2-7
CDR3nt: TGTGCCATCAGTGAGTCGAAGAGGGAGAGCTCCTACGAGCAGTACTTC
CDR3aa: CAISESKRESSYEQYF

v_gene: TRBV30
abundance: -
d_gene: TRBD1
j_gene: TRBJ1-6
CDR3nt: TGTGCCTGGAGGTTCCGGGACAGGGGGTGTGATTCACCCCTCCACTTT
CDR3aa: CAWRFRDRGCDSPLHF

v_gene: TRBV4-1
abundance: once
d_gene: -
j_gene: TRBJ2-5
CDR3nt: TGCGCCAGCAGCCAAGAGCGGGTAGGCCAAGAGACCCAGTACTTC
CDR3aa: CASSQERVGQETQYF

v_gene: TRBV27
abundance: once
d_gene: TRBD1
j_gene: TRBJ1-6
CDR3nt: TGTGCCAGCAGTTTATCGGGGACAGGGACGGGACCACCCCTCCACTTT
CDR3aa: CASSLSGTGTGPPLHF

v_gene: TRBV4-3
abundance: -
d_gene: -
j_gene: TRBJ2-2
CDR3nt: TGCGCCAGCAGCCAAGACACTCCAAACACCGGGGAGCTGTTTTTT
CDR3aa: CASSQDTPNTGELFF

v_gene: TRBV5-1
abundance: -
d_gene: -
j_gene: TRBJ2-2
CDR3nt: TGCGCCAGCAGCTTGGCCACACAGGGTTCTGTCGGGGAGCTGTTTTTT
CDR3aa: CASSLATQGSVGELFF

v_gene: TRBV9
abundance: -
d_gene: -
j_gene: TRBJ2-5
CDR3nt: TGTGCCAGCAGCGGGGGACTTACTGCGGGCCAAGAGACCCAGTACTTC
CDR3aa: CASSGGLTAGQETQYF

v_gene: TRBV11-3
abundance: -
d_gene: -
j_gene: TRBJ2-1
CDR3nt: TGTGCCAGCAGCTTAACGACAAACTCCTACAATGAGCAGTTCTTC
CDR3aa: CASSLTTNSYNEQFF

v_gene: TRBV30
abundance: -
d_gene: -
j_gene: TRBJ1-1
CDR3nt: TGTGCCTGGAGTTTCACAACAGGAAAAGGGAACACTGAAGCTTTCTTT
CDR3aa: CAWSFTTGKGNTEAFF

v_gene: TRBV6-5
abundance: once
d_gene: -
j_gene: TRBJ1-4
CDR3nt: TGTGCCAGCAGTTCAGGGGCAACTAATGAAAAACTGTTTTTT
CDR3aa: CASSSGATNEKLFF

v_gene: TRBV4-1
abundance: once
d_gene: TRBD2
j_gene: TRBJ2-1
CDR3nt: TGCGCCAGCAGCACCCTAGCGGGGCCGGCGGATGAGCAGTTCTTC
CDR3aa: CASSTLAGPADEQFF

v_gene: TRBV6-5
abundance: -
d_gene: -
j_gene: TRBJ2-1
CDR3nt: TGTGCCAGCAGCCGACTAGGAAGGAACAATGAGCAGTTCTTC
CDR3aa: CASSRLGRNNEQFF

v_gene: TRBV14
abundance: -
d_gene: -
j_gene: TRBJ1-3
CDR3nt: TGTGCCAGCAGCCCGGACAGCTCTGGAAACACCATATATTTT
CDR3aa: CASSPDSSGNTIYF

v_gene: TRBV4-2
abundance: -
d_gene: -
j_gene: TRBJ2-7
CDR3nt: TGTGCCAGCAGCCAGGAGCCGGGACATCTTTACGAGCAGTACTTC
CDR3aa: CASSQEPGHLYEQYF

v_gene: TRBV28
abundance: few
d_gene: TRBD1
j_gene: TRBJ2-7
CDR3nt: TGTGCCAGCAGTTCAGCCGGGACAGGCCTCTACGAGCAGTACTTC
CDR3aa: CASSSAGTGLYEQYF

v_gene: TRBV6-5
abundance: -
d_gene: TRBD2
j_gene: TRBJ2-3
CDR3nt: TGTGCCAGCAGTTACTCGATGGGGGGGGGCACAGATACGCAGTATTTT
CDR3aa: CASSYSMGGGTDTQYF

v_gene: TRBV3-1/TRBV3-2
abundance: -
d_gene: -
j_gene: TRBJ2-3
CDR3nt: TGTGCCAGCAGCTCAGGGGTTCCTTCTAGCACAGATACGCAGTATTTT
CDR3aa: CASSSGVPSSTDTQYF

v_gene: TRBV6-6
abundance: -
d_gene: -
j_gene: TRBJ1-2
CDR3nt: TGTGCCAGCCGGGACTCCTCCCATGGAAGGTACACCTTC
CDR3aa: CASRDSSHGRYTF

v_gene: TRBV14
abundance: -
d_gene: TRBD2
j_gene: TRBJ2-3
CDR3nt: TGTGCCAGCAGCCAAATAGCGGGATTCACAGATACGCAGTATTTT
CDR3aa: CASSQIAGFTDTQYF

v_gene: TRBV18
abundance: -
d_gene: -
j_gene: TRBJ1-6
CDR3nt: TGTGCCAGCTCACTCGGACAGAACAATTCACCCCTCCACTTT
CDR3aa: CASSLGQNNSPLHF

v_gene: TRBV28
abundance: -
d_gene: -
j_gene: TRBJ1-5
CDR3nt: TGTGCCAGCAGTTTAGTGTCAGGGGTGGTACAGCCCCAGCATTTT
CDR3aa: CASSLVSGVVQPQHF

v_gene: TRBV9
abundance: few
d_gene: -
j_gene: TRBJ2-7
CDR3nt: TGTGCCAGCAGCGTAGATCTGGGACTCTACGAGCAGTACTTC
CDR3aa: CASSVDLGLYEQYF

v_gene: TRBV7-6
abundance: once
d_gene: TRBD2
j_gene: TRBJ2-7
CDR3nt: TGTGCCAGCAGCTTAGCTACTAGCGGGCACGAGCAGTACTTC
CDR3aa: CASSLATSGHEQYF

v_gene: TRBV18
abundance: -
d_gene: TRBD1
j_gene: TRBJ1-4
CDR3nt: TGTGCCAGCTCACCCGGACAGGGAGGGTGGGAAAAACTGTTTTTT
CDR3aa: CASSPGQGGWEKLFF

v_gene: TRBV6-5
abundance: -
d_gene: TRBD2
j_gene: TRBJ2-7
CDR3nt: TGTGCCAGCAGACGGGCGGGAGTATACGAGCAGTACTTC
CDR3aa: CASRRAGVYEQYF

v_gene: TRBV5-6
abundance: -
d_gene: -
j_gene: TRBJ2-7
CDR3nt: TGTGCCAGCAGCCGGGGGATGCTAGCCTACGAGCAGTACTTC
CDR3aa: CASSRGMLAYEQYF

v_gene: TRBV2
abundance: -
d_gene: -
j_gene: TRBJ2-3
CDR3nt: TGTGCCAGCAGTGATAAGCCTTGGGGGGCTAGCGGCCACACAGATACGCAGTATTTT
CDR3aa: CASSDKPWGASGHTDTQYF

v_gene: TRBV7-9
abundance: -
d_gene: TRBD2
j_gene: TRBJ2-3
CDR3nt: TGTGCCAGCAGCTCAGATTTATTAGCGGGGAGTACGGATACGCAGTATTTT
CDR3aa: CASSSDLLAGSTDTQYF

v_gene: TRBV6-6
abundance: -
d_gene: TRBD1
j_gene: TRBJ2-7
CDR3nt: TGTGCCAGCAGTTACCGGGACAGGGCCAACGAGCAGTACTTC
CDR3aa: CASSYRDRANEQYF

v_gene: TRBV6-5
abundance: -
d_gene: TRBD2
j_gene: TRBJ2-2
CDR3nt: TGTGCCAGCAGTTACTGGCGGGAGGGCACCGGGGAGCTGTTTTTT
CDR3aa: CASSYWREGTGELFF

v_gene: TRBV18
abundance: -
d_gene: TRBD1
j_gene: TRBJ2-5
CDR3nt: TGTGCCAGCTCACTCGGGACAGGGAGGCAAGAGACCCAGTACTTC
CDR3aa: CASSLGTGRQETQYF

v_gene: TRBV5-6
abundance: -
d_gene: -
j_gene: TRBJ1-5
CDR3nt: TGTGCCAGCAGCTTTGGAGGCAATCAGCTCCAGCATTTT
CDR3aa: CASSFGGNQLQHF

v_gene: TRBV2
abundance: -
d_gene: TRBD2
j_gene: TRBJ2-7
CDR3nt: TGTGCCAGCAAACCTAGCGGGAGACAGTACGAGCAGTACTTC
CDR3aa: CASKPSGRQYEQYF

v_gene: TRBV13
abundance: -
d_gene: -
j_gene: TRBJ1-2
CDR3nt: TGTGCCAGCAGCTTAGGCGAGATTGGCTACACCTTC
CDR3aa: CASSLGEIGYTF

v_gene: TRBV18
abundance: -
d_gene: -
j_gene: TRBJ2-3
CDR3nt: TGTGCCAGCTCACCACCCAGCGGCACAGATACGCAGTATTTT
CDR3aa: CASSPPSGTDTQYF

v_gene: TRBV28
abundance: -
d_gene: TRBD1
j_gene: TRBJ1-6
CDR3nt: TGTGCCAGCGGCGGGACAGCCTTTAATTCACCCCTCCACTTT
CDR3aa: CASGGTAFNSPLHF

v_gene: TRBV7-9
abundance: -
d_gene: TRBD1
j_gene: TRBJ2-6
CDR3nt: TGTGCCAGCAGAACGACAGGGCCGAACTCTGGGGCCAACGTCCTGACTTTC
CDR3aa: CASRTTGPNSGANVLTF

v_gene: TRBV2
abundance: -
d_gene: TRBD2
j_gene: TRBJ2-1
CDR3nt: TGTGCCAGCAGTGATCGAGGCGGGAGCGTTTACAATGAGCAGTTCTTC
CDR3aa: CASSDRGGSVYNEQFF

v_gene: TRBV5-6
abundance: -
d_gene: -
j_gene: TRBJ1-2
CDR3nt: TGTGCCAGCAGCCTCCGAATGGGTGGGCGCTACACCTTC
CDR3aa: CASSLRMGGRYTF